These T cell receptor beta chains were read from a single sample in a study of T cells in Graves' hyperthyroidism and ophthalmopathy. TCRdb analysed the multiplex PCR reads with MiXCR anew, one entry per CDR3 protein. The data show 600,000 to 900,000 distinct CDR3 sequences, with about a sixth seen just once and roughly 8% held by the top ten. Source material: blood. The receptor source for this set is a man younger than 35 with Graves' hyperthyroidism. Both conserved end residues are part of each CDR3. Fields, in order: J gene, D gene, V gene, clone size, CDR3 protein, CDR3 DNA. A D gene is named only where the DNA matches it firmly. Some rows have no size entry. The others give once, few or many, or a class for an expanded clone.

>TRBJ2-2|NA|TRBV7-3|NA
CASSGPGNTGELFF
TGTGCCAGCAGCGGACCGGGAAACACCGGGGAGCTGTTTTTT
>TRBJ2-1|TRBD2|TRBV7-2|many
CASSLRASGRYEQFF
TGTGCCAGCAGTCTTCGGGCTAGCGGGAGGTATGAGCAGTTCTTC
>TRBJ2-1|NA|TRBV2|many
CASIAGTAGYNEQFF
TGTGCCAGCATAGCCGGGACCGCGGGCTACAATGAGCAGTTCTTC
>TRBJ1-1|TRBD1|TRBV11-2|NA
CASSIRQGGEAFF
TGTGCCAGCAGTATCAGACAGGGGGGTGAAGCTTTCTTT
>TRBJ2-1|TRBD2|TRBV4-3|NA
CASSQLAGGLGNEQFF
TGCGCCAGCAGCCAGTTAGCGGGAGGCTTAGGCAATGAGCAGTTCTTC
>TRBJ1-1|NA|TRBV27|many
CASSSGGVFNTEAFF
TGTGCCAGCAGTTCGGGTGGGGTCTTCAACACTGAAGCTTTCTTT
>TRBJ2-5|NA|TRBV5-8|NA
CASSPLKGDF
TGTGCCAGCAGCCCCCTCAAAGGAGACTTC
>TRBJ2-2|TRBD2|TRBV6-1|NA
CASSPREENTGELFF
TGTGCCAGCAGCCCGCGGGAGGAGAACACCGGGGAGCTGTTTTTT
>TRBJ1-1|NA|TRBV20-1|NA
CSASDTRGTEAFF
TGCAGTGCTTCAGATACGCGTGGAACTGAAGCTTTCTTT
>TRBJ2-7|TRBD1|TRBV9|once
CASSADRSTYEQYF
TGTGCCAGCAGCGCGGACAGGTCGACCTACGAGCAGTACTTC
>TRBJ1-1|TRBD1|TRBV12-3/TRBV12-4|many
CASSLLTGWNTEAFF
TGTGCCAGCAGTTTGTTGACAGGGTGGAACACTGAAGCTTTCTTT
>TRBJ2-5|TRBD1|TRBV3-1|many
CASSQVLGQGEETQYF
TGTGCCAGCAGCCAAGTTCTCGGACAGGGCGAAGAGACCCAGTACTTC
>TRBJ2-7|NA|TRBV7-9|NA
CASSLRYGNYEQYF
TGTGCCAGCAGCTTGAGGTACGGGAACTACGAGCAGTACTTC
>TRBJ1-2|NA|TRBV28|NA
CASSSGPPQGYYGYTF
TGTGCCAGCAGTTCAGGCCCGCCCCAGGGATACTATGGCTACACCTTC
>TRBJ1-5|NA|TRBV2|NA
CASSASLGSNQPQHF
TGTGCCAGCAGTGCGAGCCTAGGTAGCAATCAGCCCCAGCATTTT
>TRBJ2-7|TRBD1|TRBV27|NA
CASSLSAGQGYELYF
TGTGCCAGCAGTTTATCGGCGGGACAGGGTTACGAGCTGTACTTC
>TRBJ2-5|TRBD2|TRBV19|NA
CASSISSGRGSETQYF
TGTGCCAGTAGTATATCTAGCGGGAGGGGTTCAGAGACCCAGTACTTC
>TRBJ2-3|NA|TRBV10-3|few
CAISDVDTQYF
TGTGCCATCAGTGACGTAGATACGCAGTATTTT
>TRBJ2-5|NA|TRBV24-1|NA
CATSDLTGLGQETQYF
TGTGCCACCAGTGATTTAACAGGTTTGGGCCAAGAGACCCAGTACTTC
>TRBJ2-2|NA|TRBV4-1|NA
CASRRDSSGPGELFF
TGCGCCAGCAGGAGGGACTCCTCTGGCCCCGGGGAGCTGTTTTTT
>TRBJ2-1|TRBD2|TRBV20-1|NA
CSARDGVSGEQFF
TGCAGTGCTAGAGATGGTGTTAGCGGGGAGCAGTTCTTC
>TRBJ2-7|NA|TRBV2|few
CASRSLYEQYF
TGTGCCAGCAGAAGTCTTTACGAGCAGTACTTC
>TRBJ2-2|NA|TRBV5-1|NA
CASRMGGNTGELFF
TGCGCCAGCAGGATGGGCGGGAACACCGGGGAGCTGTTTTTT
>TRBJ2-1|TRBD2|TRBV11-3|few
CASTLKGTSSNEQFF
TGTGCCAGCACCCTAAAGGGGACTAGCAGCAATGAGCAGTTCTTC
>TRBJ2-2|TRBD1|TRBV20-1|NA
CSATNRGRTGELFF
TGCAGTGCTACAAACAGGGGGCGCACCGGGGAGCTGTTTTTT
>TRBJ2-3|NA|TRBV5-1|many
CASSLRDISTDTQYF
TGCGCCAGCAGCTTGAGGGACATAAGCACAGATACGCAGTATTTT
>TRBJ1-2|NA|TRBV10-3|NA
CAISPNTDLGGYTF
TGTGCCATCAGCCCCAACACCGACCTAGGTGGCTACACCTTC
>TRBJ2-1|NA|TRBV11-2|many
CASSVTGNGANEQFF
TGTGCCAGCAGCGTTACTGGGAATGGAGCGAATGAGCAGTTCTTC
>TRBJ2-2|NA|TRBV7-8|NA
CASSLSMFGELFF
TGTGCCAGCAGCTTATCTATGTTCGGGGAGCTGTTTTTT
>TRBJ2-5|TRBD2|TRBV27|NA
CASSFGTSGNIAETQYF
TGTGCCAGCAGTTTCGGGACTAGCGGGAATATTGCGGAGACCCAGTACTTC
>TRBJ1-1|NA|TRBV27|many
CASSRSWFAPGSTEAFF
TGTGCCAGCAGTCGCTCCTGGTTCGCTCCTGGGAGCACTGAAGCTTTCTTT
>TRBJ2-1|NA|TRBV5-1|NA
CASSLLGTSSCNEQFF
TGCGCCAGCAGCTTGCTTGGGACTTCCTCCTGCAATGAGCAGTTCTTC
>TRBJ1-4|NA|TRBV5-5|many
CASNWGTNEKLFF
TGTGCCAGCAACTGGGGGACTAATGAAAAACTGTTTTTT
>TRBJ2-7|TRBD2|TRBV6-2/TRBV6-3|many
CASRSYAQTAGVGYEQYF
TGTGCCAGCAGATCCTACGCCCAGACGGCGGGAGTGGGCTACGAGCAGTACTTC
>TRBJ2-7|NA|TRBV6-2/TRBV6-3|NA
CASGENYEQYF
TGTGCCAGCGGGGAAAACTACGAGCAGTACTTC
>TRBJ1-2|NA|TRBV7-2|many
CASSSVGGGYGYTF
TGTGCCAGCAGTTCCGTCGGGGGAGGCTATGGCTACACCTTC
>TRBJ1-4|TRBD1|TRBV10-3|NA
CAISSGTGQGKLFF
TGTGCCATCAGCTCCGGGACAGGGCAGGGTAAACTGTTTTTT
>TRBJ2-7|TRBD2|TRBV5-4|NA
CASSLVVTSGSSEQYF
TGTGCCAGCAGCTTGGTTGTGACTAGCGGGAGTTCCGAGCAGTACTTC
>TRBJ1-6|NA|TRBV5-1|NA
CASSLTPGQNSPLHF
TGCGCCAGCAGCTTGACCCCGGGACAAAATTCACCCCTCCACTTT
>TRBJ1-2|NA|TRBV28|many
CASSSIYGYTF
TGTGCCAGCAGTAGTATCTATGGCTACACCTTC
>TRBJ2-7|TRBD2|TRBV7-2|few
CASSSLAGFLSYEQYF
TGTGCCAGCAGCTCTTTAGCGGGATTCCTTTCCTACGAGCAGTACTTC
>TRBJ2-7|TRBD1|TRBV29-1|few
CSVVTGTGESGQYF
TGCAGCGTTGTTACCGGGACAGGGGAAAGCGGGCAGTACTTC
>TRBJ2-3|NA|TRBV28|many
CASRGVPTDTQYF
TGTGCCAGCAGGGGAGTTCCCACAGATACGCAGTATTTT
>TRBJ2-5|NA|TRBV20-1|NA
CSASWRNQETQYF
TGCAGTGCCTCATGGAGGAACCAAGAGACCCAGTACTTC
>TRBJ2-7|NA|TRBV7-8|many
CASSLGTRVPYEQYF
TGTGCCAGCAGCTTAGGGACTCGCGTGCCCTACGAGCAGTACTTC
>TRBJ2-7|TRBD2|TRBV6-1|many
CASSSRLAGDYEQYF
TGTGCCAGCAGTTCACGACTAGCGGGAGATTACGAGCAGTACTTC